This is a list of T cell receptor beta chains from one sample in a study of cytomegalovirus exposure and HLA in healthy donors. Clones were read by immunoSEQ multiplex PCR, and TCRdb kept only the in-frame ones, dropping some. This table holds some 170,000 clones, approximately 74% found once. Specimen: PBMCs. All receptors derive from a woman in her 30s in good health and CMV-seronegative. The CDR3 runs from the conserved cysteine through the conserved F or W. The D gene is left open where the match is weak. Clone size is stated in some rows and not others, as once, few, many or a class when expanded.

cdr3_length,j_call,d_call,clone_size,v_call,cdr3_nt,cdr3_aa
15,TRBJ1-4,.,.,TRBV7-9,TGTGCCAGCAGCCTCCTCGCAGGGGCATTCGAAAAACTGTTTTTT,CASSLLAGAFEKLFF
16,TRBJ2-5,TRBD2,.,TRBV6-5,TGTGCCAGCAGTTACCCGGGGGTAGCGGGAGTGGAGACCCAGTACTTC,CASSYPGVAGVETQYF
13,TRBJ2-1,.,.,TRBV4-3,TGCGCCAGCAGCCAATCGTCCGGCAATGAGCAGTTCTTC,CASSQSSGNEQFF
14,TRBJ1-1,.,once,TRBV18,TGTGCCAGCTCACCAGAAACAGGGTTCACTGAAGCTTTCTTT,CASSPETGFTEAFF
15,TRBJ2-1,TRBD2,.,TRBV9,TGTGCCAGCAGCGTAGGGACTAGCGACTACAATGAGCAGTTCTTC,CASSVGTSDYNEQFF
15,TRBJ2-3,TRBD2,few,TRBV2,TGTGCCAGCAGCGTACTAGCGGGAGGCGCAGATACGCAGTATTTT,CASSVLAGGADTQYF
16,TRBJ2-1,.,few,TRBV7-9,TGTGCCAGCAGCTTCTATCCCTACGGCGGGACGAATGAGCAGTTCTTC,CASSFYPYGGTNEQFF
14,TRBJ1-6,.,.,TRBV27,TGTGCCAGCAGTAGCCAGGGGCGCCGGGGAACCCTCCACTTT,CASSSQGRRGTLHF
11,TRBJ1-2,.,few,TRBV5-1,TGCGCCAGCAGCTTGGGAGCTGGCTACACCTTC,CASSLGAGYTF
15,TRBJ2-7,TRBD2,.,TRBV7-8,TGTGCCAGCAGCTTAGCGGGCGGGAGAGGGTACGAGCAGTACTTC,CASSLAGGRGYEQYF
15,TRBJ1-2,.,.,TRBV7-9,TGTTCCAGCAGCTTAGATGGAGACCCGTCCTATGGCTACACCTTC,CSSSLDGDPSYGYTF
17,TRBJ2-5,TRBD1,.,TRBV15,TGTGCCACCAGCAGGGGGGATCGGACAGGGGGCCTGGAGACCCAGTACTTC,CATSRGDRTGGLETQYF
13,TRBJ2-3,.,.,TRBV2,TGTGCCAGCAGTGAACTAGCGTTGGATACGCAGTATTTT,CASSELALDTQYF
15,TRBJ2-3,TRBD2,few,TRBV27,TGTGCCAGCAGTTTAACTAGCGGGATTACAGATACGCAGTATTTT,CASSLTSGITDTQYF